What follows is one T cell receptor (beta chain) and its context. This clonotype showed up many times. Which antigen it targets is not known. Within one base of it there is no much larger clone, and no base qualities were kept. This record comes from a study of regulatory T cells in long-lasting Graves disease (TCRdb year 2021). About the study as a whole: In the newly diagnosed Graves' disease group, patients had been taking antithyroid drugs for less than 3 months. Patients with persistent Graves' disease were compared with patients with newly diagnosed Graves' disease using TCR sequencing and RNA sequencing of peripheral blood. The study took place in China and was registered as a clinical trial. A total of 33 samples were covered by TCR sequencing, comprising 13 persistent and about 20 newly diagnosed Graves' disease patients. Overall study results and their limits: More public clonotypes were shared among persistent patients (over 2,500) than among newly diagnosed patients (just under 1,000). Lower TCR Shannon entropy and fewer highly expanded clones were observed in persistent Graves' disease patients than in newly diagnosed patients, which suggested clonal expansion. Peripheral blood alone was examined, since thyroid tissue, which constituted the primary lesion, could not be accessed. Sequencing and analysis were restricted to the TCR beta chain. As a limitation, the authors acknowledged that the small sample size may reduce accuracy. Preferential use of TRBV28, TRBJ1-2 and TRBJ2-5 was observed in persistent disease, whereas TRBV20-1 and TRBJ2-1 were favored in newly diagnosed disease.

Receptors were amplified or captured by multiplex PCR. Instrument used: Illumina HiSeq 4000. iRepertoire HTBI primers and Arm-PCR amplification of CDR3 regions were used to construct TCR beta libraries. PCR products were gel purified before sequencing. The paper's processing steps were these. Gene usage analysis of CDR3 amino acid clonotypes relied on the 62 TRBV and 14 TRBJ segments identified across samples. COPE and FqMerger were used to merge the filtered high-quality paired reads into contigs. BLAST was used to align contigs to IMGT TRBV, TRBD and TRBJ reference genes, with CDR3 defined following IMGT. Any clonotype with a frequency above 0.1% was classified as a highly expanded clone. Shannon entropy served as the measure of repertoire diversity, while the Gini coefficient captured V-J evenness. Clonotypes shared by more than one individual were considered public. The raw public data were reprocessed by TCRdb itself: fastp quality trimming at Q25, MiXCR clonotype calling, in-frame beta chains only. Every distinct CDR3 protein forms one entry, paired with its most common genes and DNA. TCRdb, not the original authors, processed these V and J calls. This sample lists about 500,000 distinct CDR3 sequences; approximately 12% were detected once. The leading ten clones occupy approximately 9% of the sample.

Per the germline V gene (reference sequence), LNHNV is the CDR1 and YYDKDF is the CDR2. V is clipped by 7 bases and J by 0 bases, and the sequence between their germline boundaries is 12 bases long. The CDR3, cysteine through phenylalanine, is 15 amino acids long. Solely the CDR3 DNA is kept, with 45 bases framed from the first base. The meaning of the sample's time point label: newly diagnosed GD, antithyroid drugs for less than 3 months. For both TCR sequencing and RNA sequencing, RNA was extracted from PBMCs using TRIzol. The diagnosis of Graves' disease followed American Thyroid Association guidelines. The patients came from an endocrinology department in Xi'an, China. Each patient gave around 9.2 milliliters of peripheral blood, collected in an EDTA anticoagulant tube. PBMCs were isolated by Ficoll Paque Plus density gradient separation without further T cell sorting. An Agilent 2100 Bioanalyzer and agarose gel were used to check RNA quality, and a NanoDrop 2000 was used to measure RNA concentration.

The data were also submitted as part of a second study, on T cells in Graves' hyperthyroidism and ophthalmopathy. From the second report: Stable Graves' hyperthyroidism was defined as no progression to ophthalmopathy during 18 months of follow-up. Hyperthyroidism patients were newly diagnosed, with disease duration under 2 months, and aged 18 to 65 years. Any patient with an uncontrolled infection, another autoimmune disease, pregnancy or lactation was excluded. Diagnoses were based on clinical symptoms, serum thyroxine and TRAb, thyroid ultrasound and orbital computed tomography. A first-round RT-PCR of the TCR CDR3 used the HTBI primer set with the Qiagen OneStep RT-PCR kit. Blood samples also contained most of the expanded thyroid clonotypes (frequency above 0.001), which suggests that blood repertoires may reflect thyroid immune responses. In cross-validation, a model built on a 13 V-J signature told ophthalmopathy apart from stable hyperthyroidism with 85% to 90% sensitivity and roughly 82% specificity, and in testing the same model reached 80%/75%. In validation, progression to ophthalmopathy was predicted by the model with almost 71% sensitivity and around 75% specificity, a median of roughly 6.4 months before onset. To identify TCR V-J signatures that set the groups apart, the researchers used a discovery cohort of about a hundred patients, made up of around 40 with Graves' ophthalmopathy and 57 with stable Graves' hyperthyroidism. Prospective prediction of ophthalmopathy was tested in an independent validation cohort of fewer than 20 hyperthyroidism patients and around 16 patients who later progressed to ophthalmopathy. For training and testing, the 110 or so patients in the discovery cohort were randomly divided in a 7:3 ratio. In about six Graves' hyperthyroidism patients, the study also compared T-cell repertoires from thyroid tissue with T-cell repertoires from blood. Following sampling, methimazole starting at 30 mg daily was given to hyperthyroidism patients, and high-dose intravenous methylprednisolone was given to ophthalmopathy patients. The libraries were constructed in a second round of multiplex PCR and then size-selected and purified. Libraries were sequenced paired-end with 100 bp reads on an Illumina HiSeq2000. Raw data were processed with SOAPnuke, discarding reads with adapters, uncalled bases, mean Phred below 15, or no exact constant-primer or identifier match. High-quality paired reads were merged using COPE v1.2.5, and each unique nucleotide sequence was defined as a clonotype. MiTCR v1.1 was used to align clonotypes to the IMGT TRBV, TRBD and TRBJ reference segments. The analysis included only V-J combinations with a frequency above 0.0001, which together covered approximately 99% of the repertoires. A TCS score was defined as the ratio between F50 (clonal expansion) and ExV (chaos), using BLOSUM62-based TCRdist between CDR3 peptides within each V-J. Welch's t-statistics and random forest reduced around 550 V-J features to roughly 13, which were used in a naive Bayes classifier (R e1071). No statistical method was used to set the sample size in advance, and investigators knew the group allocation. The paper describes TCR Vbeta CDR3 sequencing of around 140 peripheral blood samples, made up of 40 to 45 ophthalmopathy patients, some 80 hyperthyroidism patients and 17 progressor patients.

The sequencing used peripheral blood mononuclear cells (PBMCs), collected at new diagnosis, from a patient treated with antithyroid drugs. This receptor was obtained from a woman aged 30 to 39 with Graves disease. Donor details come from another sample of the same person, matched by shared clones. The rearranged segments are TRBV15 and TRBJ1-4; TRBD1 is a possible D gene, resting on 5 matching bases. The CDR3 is CATIRGESTNEKLFF. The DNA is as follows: TGTGCCACCATTCGGGGGGAATCAACTAATGAAAAACTGTTTTTT. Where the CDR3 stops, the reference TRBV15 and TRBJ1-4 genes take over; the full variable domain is DAMVIQNPRYQVTQFGKPVTLSCSQTLNHNVMYWYQQKSSQAPKLLFHYYDKDFNNEADTPDNFQSRRPNTSFCFLDIRSPGLGDTAMYLCATIRGESTNEKLFFGSGTQLSVL.